Presented here are 6 T cell receptor beta chains from one specimen sequenced in a study of cytotoxic CD8 clonotypes in ibrutinib-treated CLL. Assay used: immunoSEQ multiplex PCR; TCRdb lists only in-frame clones, some missing. Here the sample spans hundreds of thousands of clones, around three quarters being singletons. The source material was PBMCs, sampled after 24 months of ibrutinib treatment. These receptors all come from a human donor with chronic lymphocytic leukemia.

The rearrangement joins TRBV15 to TRBJ2-1; tentatively, D is TRBD2 (6 bases). Germline CDR1 is LNHNV and CDR2 is YYDKDF (reference sequence). The CDR3 runs to 18 residues. V dropped 4 bases and J dropped 0 bases, with 19 bases sitting between them. CDR3 residues: CATSMPEYFSGSYNEQFF. The CDR3 DNA follows: TGTGCCACCAGCATGCCGGAATACTTTAGCGGCTCCTACAATGAGCAGTTCTTC.

The V and J genes are TRBV10-3 and TRBJ2-7; TRBD1 might be the D (6 bases). Germline lookup yields CDR1 ENHRY and CDR2 SYGVKD. This CDR3 contains 13 residues. The V gene lost 7 bases and the J gene lost 0 bases, with 10 bases spanning the gap. The CDR3 loop reads CAITQGSSYEQYF. CDR3 in DNA: TGTGCCATCACGCAGGGGAGCTCCTACGAGCAGTACTTC.

This chain links TRBV9 with TRBJ2-5, with D uncertain. This CDR3 is 15 amino acids long. Trimming took off 0 bases at V and 0 bases at J, with 9 bases between the two ends. CDR1 and CDR2 (germline): SGDLS, YYNGEE. CDR3 sequence reads: CASSVDTENQETQYF. The CDR3 region has the DNA TGTGCCAGCAGCGTAGACACAGAGAACCAAGAGACCCAGTACTTC.

This clone was seen more than once but under ten times. The chain joins TRBV25-1 to TRBJ2-7, with 8 bases identical to TRBD1. Germline V CDR1 and CDR2: MGHDK, SYGVNS. The CDR3 totals 16 residues. V lost 3 bases to trimming and J lost 4 bases; unmatched junction nucleotides: 11. The CDR3 bases are TGTGCCAGCAGTGAGTCCGGACAGGGAGTAATGTACGAGCAGTACTTC. Amino acid sequence: CASSESGQGVMYEQYF.

The CDR3 protein is CASSLAADQYSNQPQHF. CDR3 DNA sequence: TGTGCCAGCAGCTTAGCGGCGGACCAATATAGCAATCAGCCCCAGCATTTT. This chain connects TRBV13 to TRBJ1-5; D not resolved. Looked up from germline, CDR1 is PRHDT and CDR2 is FYEKMQ (reference sequence). The CDR3 contains 17 residues. Trimming stripped 1 base from V and 0 bases from J, with 13 bases between.

The table lists this clone with a count of one. The chain employs TRBV30 and TRBJ1-6; D is uncertain. Germline V gene data show CDR1 as GTSNPN and CDR2 as SVGIG (reference sequence). With 4 bases removed from V and 10 bases from J, the gap between germline ends came to 20 bases. This CDR3 contains 15 residues. CDR3 amino acids: CAWKERQTQGSPLHF. The CDR3 region has the DNA TGTGCCTGGAAGGAGCGGCAGACCCAAGGGTCACCCCTCCACTTT.